This T cell receptor (beta chain) was sequenced in a study of T-cell reconstitution after alpha-beta-depleted transplantation in children. Unique molecular identifiers were used in preparing the TCRbeta library. TCRdb passed the PCR reads through MiXCR, listing each CDR3 protein once. The sample lists roughly 500,000 distinct CDR3 sequences, about 30% occurring once. V lost 3 bases, J lost 13 bases, and 10 bases lay in between. The CDR3 is 12 amino acids. This chain uses TRBV12-3 or TRBV12-4 with TRBJ1-6, with D hard to call. The receptor's source is a human donor who donated a stem cell graft to a child with aplastic anemia. The input for sequencing was PBMCs from the stem cell graft donor, taken from the stem cell graft. CDR3 sequence reads: CASSLMHEPLHF. In nucleotides, the CDR3 is TGTGCCAGCAGTTTGATGCACGAGCCCCTCCACTTT.